This T cell receptor beta chain stems from a study of cytomegalovirus exposure and HLA in healthy donors. Germline V gives CDR1 SQVTM, CDR2 ANQGSEA. The V and J ends lost 6 bases and 1 base, in that order; junction bases with no gene match: 7. This CDR3 spans 15 amino acids. As concerns this clone: What it recognizes is unknown.

The PCR ran on 60 Vbeta and 13 Jbeta primers. Clones were read by immunoSEQ multiplex PCR, and TCRdb kept only the in-frame ones, dropping some. This sample carries over 95,000 clones, around 77% of them seen once, and the ten largest clones take around 3.2%. Overall study results and limits: Earlier analysis found most TCR beta V segments productive about 87% or about 30% of the time. Researchers counted around 170 TCR beta chains as cytomegalovirus-associated.

Material for sequencing was PBMCs. The chain has TRBV29-1 and TRBJ2-3, with 10 bases fitting TRBD1. This clonotype originated in a man aged 35 to 55 in good health and CMV-seronegative. CDR3 coding DNA: TGCAGCGTGGGGCTGACAGGGGGCGGCACAGATACGCAGTATTTT. Protein sequence: CSVGLTGGGTDTQYF.